This TCR beta chain was sequenced for a study of T cells after yellow fever vaccination. On the study more broadly: For low cell numbers, libraries were made with SMART-Seq v4 Ultra Low Input. The study's findings and limits: Re-detected after boosting: most primary clones, more than 95% of CD4 and 80% to 90% of CD8. The secondary response peaked faster, at day 5 versus 15, but was weaker.

The CDR3 extends over 14 amino acids. Deletions cut 4 bases from V and 4 bases from J, with 14 bases between. Germline V CDR1 and CDR2: MNHNS, SASEGT. TCR cDNA was made by 5'RACE template switching, adding a universal primer site and UMIs. TCRdb independently ran MiXCR on the 5' RACE reads; one entry per CDR3 protein. The sample contains under 600,000 distinct CDR3 sequences, 13% of which appear only once. About this clonotype itself: The antigen is undetermined.

The clonotype was recovered from a man aged 30-40 years who received the YFV17D yellow fever vaccine. The gene calls are TRBV6-1 and TRBJ2-7; D may be TRBD1 (6 bases). The sequences come from PBMCs, collected on the day of the yellow fever booster vaccination. CDR3 in amino acids: CASSANRVSYEQYF. CDR3 in DNA: TGTGCCAGCAGTGCGAACAGGGTCTCGTACGAGCAGTACTTC.